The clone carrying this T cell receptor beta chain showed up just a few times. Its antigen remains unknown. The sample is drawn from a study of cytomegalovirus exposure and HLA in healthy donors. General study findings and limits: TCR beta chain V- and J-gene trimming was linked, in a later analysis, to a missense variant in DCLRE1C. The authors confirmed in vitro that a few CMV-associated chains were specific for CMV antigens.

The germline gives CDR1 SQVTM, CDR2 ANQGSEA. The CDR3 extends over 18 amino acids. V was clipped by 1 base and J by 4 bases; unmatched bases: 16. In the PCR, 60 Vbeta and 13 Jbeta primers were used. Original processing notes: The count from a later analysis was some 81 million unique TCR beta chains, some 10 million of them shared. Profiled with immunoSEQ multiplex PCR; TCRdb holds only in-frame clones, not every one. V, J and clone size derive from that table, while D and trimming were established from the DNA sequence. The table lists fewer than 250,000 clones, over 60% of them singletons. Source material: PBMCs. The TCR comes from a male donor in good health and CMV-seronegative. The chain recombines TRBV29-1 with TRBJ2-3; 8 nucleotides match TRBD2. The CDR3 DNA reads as TGCAGCGTTGAAGGGGTGGGTGGGACTAGAGCCCTCCCAGATACGCAGTATTTT. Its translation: CSVEGVGGTRALPDTQYF.